This paragraph covers one T cell receptor (beta chain) sequence. This sample is part of a study of tumor and adjacent non-tumor tissue in lung cancer. On the study more broadly: The cohort had around eleven adenocarcinoma, 2 squamous cell and 1 small cell patients.

TCRbeta libraries were built with three rounds of nested PCR, modified from ARM-PCR. MiXCR, run by TCRdb on the multiplex PCR reads, gives a single entry per CDR3 protein. The table lists about 90,000 distinct CDR3 sequences, around 82% of them singletons. This sample's RNA came from whole unsorted tissue. The normal lung tissue was taken more than 3 cm from the tumor edge. Sequencing input: distant non-tumor lung tissue. The sequence derives from a woman between 50 and 59 years old with non-small cell lung cancer.

CDR3 residues: CSVKTDTYEQYF. DNA for the CDR3: TGCAGCGTTAAGACGGATACCTACGAGCAGTACTTC. The chain combines TRBV29-1 with TRBJ2-7; unclear D gene. V dropped 5 bases and J dropped 2 bases, with 10 bases sitting between them. Per the germline V gene, CDR1 is SQVTM and CDR2 is ANQGSEA. CDR3 length: 12 amino acids.